This T cell receptor beta chain was captured by sequencing in a study of T cells in Graves' hyperthyroidism and ophthalmopathy. Study at large: Peripheral blood specimens were obtained at initial diagnosis, prior to any treatment. Study-wide results and limits: Clonotypes that were expanded in thyroid above 0.001 mostly appeared in blood too.

Amplified regions were TCR beta CDR3 sequences from RNA transcripts. The HTBI primer set served for first-round RT-PCR of the TCR CDR3. TCRdb re-derived calls from the multiplex PCR reads in MiXCR, one entry per CDR3 protein. This table has hundreds of thousands of distinct CDR3 sequences, around 20% appearing once. This CDR3 spans 15 amino acids. Per the germline V gene, CDR1 is DFQATT and CDR2 is SNEGSKA (reference sequence). Individuals with ophthalmopathy presented a Clinical Activity Score of at least 3, a NOSPECS grade of at least 4 and a duration under 3 months. A remark on this clonotype: What it binds is not known.

The sample comprised blood. This clonotype was sampled from a man between 40 and 49 years old with Graves' ophthalmopathy. This chain links TRBV20-1 with TRBJ2-4, with D possibly matching TRBD2 (5 bases). CDR3 protein: CSAVVSSRSKNIQYF. CDR3 nucleotide sequence: TGCAGCGCGGTAGTGTCTAGCCGAAGCAAAAACATTCAGTACTTC.